This T cell receptor (beta chain) was captured in a study of CD8 T cells in ankylosing spondylitis. TCRdb reprocessed the 5' RACE reads with MiXCR, giving one entry per CDR3 protein. The sample lists 110,000 to 150,000 distinct CDR3 sequences; 8% to 9% were seen once. The germline V and J ends were trimmed by 4 bases and 6 bases, with 4 bases remaining between them. The CDR3 spans 11 residues. Germline-derived CDR1 and CDR2 are MDHEN and SYDVKM. There are many counts of this clonotype. This rearrangement joins TRBV28 to TRBJ1-5; D is unresolved. The clonotype comes from a male donor with ankylosing spondylitis. Sequencing used synovial fluid, either unsorted or a sorted T cell fraction (not recorded which). The CDR3 here is CASSSSQPQHF. For the CDR3, the DNA is TGTGCCAGCAGTTCGAGTCAGCCCCAGCATTTT.